The T cell receptor (beta chain) described here comes from a study of radiation and T cells in renal cell carcinoma. Sequencing used immunoSEQ multiplex PCR; TCRdb keeps in-frame clones, though not all of them. The sample records fewer than 200,000 clones, around 90% being singletons. The CDR3 loop spans 14 amino acids. The V gene's germline CDR1 is SGHTA and CDR2 FQGTGA. V was trimmed by 3 bases and J by 3 bases, leaving 9 bases between them. Study observations and caveats: Without pretreatment biopsies, baseline tumor clonotype presence was undetermined.

To note about this clone: Its antigen remains unidentified.

This sample's time point: blood 4 weeks post-SBRT, at nephrectomy. Indicated treatment: 15 Gy SBRT to primary tumor, nephrectomy 4 weeks later. Sequencing was performed on blood, taken from a patient whose treatment included radiotherapy and nephrectomy. The chain employs TRBV7-3 and TRBJ2-1; D is possibly TRBD2 (5 bases). This clonotype originated in a woman in her forties or fifties with renal cell carcinoma. CDR3 region: CASSFSADYNEQFF. The DNA of the CDR3 is TGTGCCAGCAGCTTTAGCGCGGACTACAATGAGCAGTTCTTC.